The source of this T cell receptor (beta chain) is a study of T cell responses to AZD1222 COVID-19 vaccine. Some clones are missing from TCRdb's copy, which holds only in-frame ones; the method was immunoSEQ multiplex PCR. Among about 130,000 clones listed, about 90% were seen once. V was cut by 8 bases and J by 6 bases, with 22 bases left in between. Germline V lookup: CDR1 SNHLY, CDR2 FYNNEI. CDR3 size: 15 residues. The material was peripheral blood, obtained on day 0 of AZD1222 vaccination. The V and J genes are TRBV2 and TRBJ1-1; D is possibly TRBD1 (6 bases). This sequence originates from an adult in good health. The CDR3 DNA reads TGTGCCAGCGTAGACAGGTGGTTGGGCGGGCCTGAAGCTTTCTTT. It is translated as CASVDRWLGGPEAFF.